The rows below give T cell receptor beta chains drawn from one sample of a study of shared clonotypes between healthy human individuals. Measured with immunoSEQ multiplex PCR; TCRdb has only the in-frame clones, and not every one. The sample records more than 1.2 million clones, approximately 98.5% being singletons. Sequenced material: naive CD4+ T cells sorted from blood. The receptor set was obtained from a young man in good health. The conserved cysteine and the conserved F or W are not part of the CDR3 here. The order of the fields is clone size, V gene, J gene, CDR3 protein. Only part of the rows carry a size: once, few, many, or a class if the clone is expanded.

-	TRBV30	TRBJ1-2	AWSVYIRGFYGYT
-	TRBV9	TRBJ2-5	ASSGSGAKGTQY
-	TRBV4-1	TRBJ2-5	ASSQDRAGGSETQY
-	TRBV20-1	TRBJ2-3	SASIDTQY
-	TRBV10-3	TRBJ1-1	AISESIRSGNTEAF
-	TRBV9	TRBJ2-5	ASSVGLAGGETQY
-	TRBV10-3	TRBJ2-7	AISPVGGYEQY
-	TRBV6-5	TRBJ2-6	ASRGQGAGANVLT
-	TRBV5-1	TRBJ2-1	ASSPGTSGRQSNEQF
-	TRBV9	TRBJ2-2	ASSVVSWNTGELF
-	TRBV7-9	TRBJ1-1	ASSLKGWDRGAF
-	TRBV27	TRBJ2-3	ASRPLGSETDTQY
once	TRBV7-2	TRBJ1-5	ASSFGQRNQPQH
-	TRBV5-1	TRBJ2-5	ASSTPSGPQETQY
-	TRBV7-6	TRBJ2-2	ASSKRPSGGDTGELF
-	TRBV18	TRBJ1-1	ASSPSGRTEAF
-	TRBV4-1	TRBJ2-5	ASSQVMVQETQY
once	TRBV5-5	TRBJ2-1	ASSFRQGFSNEQF
-	TRBV27	TRBJ2-7	ASRDRGRLYEQY
-	TRBV18	TRBJ2-2	ASSQPEGPGVGELF
-	TRBV7-2	TRBJ2-1	ASSLSLNNEQF
-	TRBV18	TRBJ2-7	ASSPPGTSDYSYEQY
once	TRBV5-4	TRBJ2-2	ASSFNRGSFQAGELF
-	TRBV5-1	TRBJ2-7	ASSLRHGDRSH
-	TRBV7-6	TRBJ2-7	ASSLLYPGQPYEQY
-	TRBV11-3	TRBJ2-5	ASSLGGQETQY
-	TRBV5-1	TRBJ2-3	ASSSGGSDTQY
-	TRBV6-5	TRBJ1-5	ASSQVRVGPQH
-	TRBV7-8	TRBJ1-3	ASSWGQGLSGNTIY
-	TRBV6-5	TRBJ1-3	ASSYSRPSGGNTIY
-	TRBV27	TRBJ2-7	ASSPRLAGELEQY
-	TRBV7-9	TRBJ2-2	ASSLREAGKLF
-	TRBV11-3	TRBJ2-2	ASSIRGQGGTGELF
-	TRBV15	TRBJ2-2	ATGQGYTGELF
-	TRBV6-1	TRBJ1-1	ASSVRTDGTEAF
-	TRBV10-3	TRBJ2-7	AISTGAVYEQY
-	TRBV15	TRBJ2-1	ATSPRQGDSYNEQF
-	TRBV5-3	TRBJ1-1	ARSLGRAIPEAF
-	TRBV2	TRBJ1-4	ASHTVGPNEKLF
-	TRBV5-1	TRBJ2-5	ASSLPETVRETQY
-	TRBV7-6	TRBJ1-1	ASSLAGPTNTEAF
-	TRBV9	TRBJ2-3	ASSVFFAGGSTDTQY
-	TRBV9	TRBJ2-3	ASSAGGGQGTDTQY
-	TRBV7-2	TRBJ2-1	ASSLASSPSNEQF
once	TRBV29-1	TRBJ2-7	SAESPHRGFQY
-	TRBV5-1	TRBJ1-2	ASRTPGGLVGYT
-	TRBV7-8	TRBJ2-5	ASSLIHTTSGKETQY
-	TRBV18	TRBJ2-7	ASSPTPEAGAYEQY
-	TRBV11-2	TRBJ1-4	ASNKWGSTNEKLF
-	TRBV6-1	TRBJ1-1	ASSDRGEAF
-	TRBV28	TRBJ2-3	ASSSGGRTEDTQY
-	TRBV28	TRBJ2-7	ASSGLRAYEQY
-	TRBV11-2	TRBJ1-2	ASSLPTGGMGLGYT
-	TRBV14	TRBJ2-5	ASSQRRGLETQY
once	TRBV29-1	TRBJ1-1	SVVFGGTEAF
-	TRBV5-4	TRBJ2-5	ASSLGPRGQY
-	TRBV29-1	TRBJ1-1	SVGFPPLLEAF
once	TRBV11-2	TRBJ1-1	ASSPRAINTEAF
-	TRBV13	TRBJ2-7	ASSLGLLAGGHDEQY
-	TRBV11-2	TRBJ2-1	ASSPRVAGGPRNEQF